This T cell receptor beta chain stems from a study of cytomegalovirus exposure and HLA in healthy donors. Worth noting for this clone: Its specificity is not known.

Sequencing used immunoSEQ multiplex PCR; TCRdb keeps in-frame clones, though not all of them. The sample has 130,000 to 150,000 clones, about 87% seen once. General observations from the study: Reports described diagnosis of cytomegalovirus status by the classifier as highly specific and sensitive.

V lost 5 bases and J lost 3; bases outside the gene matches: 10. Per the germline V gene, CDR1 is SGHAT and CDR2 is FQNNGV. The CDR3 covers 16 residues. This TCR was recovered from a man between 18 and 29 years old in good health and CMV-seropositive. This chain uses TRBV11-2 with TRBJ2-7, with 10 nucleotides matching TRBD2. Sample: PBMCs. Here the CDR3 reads CASSPAVAGGSYEQYF. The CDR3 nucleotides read TGTGCCAGCAGCCCCGCCGTAGCGGGAGGCAGCTACGAGCAGTACTTC. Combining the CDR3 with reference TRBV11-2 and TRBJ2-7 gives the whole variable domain EAGVAQSPRYKIIEKRQSVAFWCNPISGHATLYWYQQILGQGPKLLIQFQNNGVVDDSQLPKDRFSAERLKGVDSTLKIQPAKLEDSAVYLCASSPAVAGGSYEQYFGPGTRLTVT.